This T cell receptor (beta chain) came from a study of blood T cell repertoires in COVID-19. V lost 4 bases, J lost 6 bases, and 10 bases lay in between. Looked up from germline, CDR1 is SGHDT and CDR2 is YYEEEE. This CDR3 spans 12 amino acids. This clone was counted between two and nine times. Original methodology: Scientists estimated how many nucleated cells there were by amplifying reference gene primers. Only in-frame clones appear in the TCRdb table, and some are missing; sequencing was by immunoSEQ multiplex PCR. Clone size and V and J calls were adopted from that table, with D and trimming inferred from the DNA. The data contain around 150,000 clones, 70% to 85% of them singletons.

The source is a woman older than 75 with acute or convalescent COVID-19. The source material was peripheral blood. The chain recombines TRBV5-6 with TRBJ1-1; weak D call: TRBD1 (5 bases). The CDR3 spells CASSRGTPEAFF. The CDR3 DNA follows: TGTGCCAGCAGCCGCGGGACGCCTGAAGCTTTCTTT.